The T cell receptor (beta chain) under discussion was sequenced for a study of T cell repertoires in cytomegalovirus infection. About the study: A matching HLA type, together with CMV infection, was signaled by public TCR beta signatures. General study results and limits: People with CMV and the relevant HLA were identified by cumulative public TCR beta family frequency. Dominating the ex vivo response were TCR beta clonotypes that were CMV-specific and HLA-C-restricted.

This CDR3 region has 18 residues. V was clipped by 0 bases and J by 2 bases, with 17 bases between them. Germline loops: CDR1 MGHRA, CDR2 YSYEKL. This clonotype has just a few counts. The antigen remains undetermined. TCRdb fed the reads into MiXCR, producing one record per CDR3 protein. The table records approximately 150,000 distinct CDR3 sequences, about 6.3% of them present only once. What was sequenced was PBMCs. J is TRBJ2-1 and V is TRBV4-1; D unresolved. The sequence was collected from a human donor in good health (CMV status not recorded). Some clones in this sample may be carry-over from other donors' samples. The CDR3 DNA reads as TGCGCCAGCAGCCAAGACGGTCTTCGCACTGCTACCTACAATGAGCAGTTCTTC. Protein: CASSQDGLRTATYNEQFF.